This T cell receptor (beta chain) was found in a study of blood T cell repertoires in COVID-19. Study-wide background: Donors in the United States, Italy and Spain gave samples during acute or convalescent COVID-19. Sources were T cells, B-cell-depleted T cells, or PBMCs; the material itself was cDNA or gDNA.

CDR3 length equals 15 residues. Germline V CDR1 and CDR2: MGHRA, YSYEKL. V was pared by 0 bases and J by 3 bases, with 12 bases between. Per the original methods: Reference gene primer amplification gave nucleated cell count estimates. Measured with immunoSEQ multiplex PCR; TCRdb has only the in-frame clones, and not every one. V, J and clone size are those of that table, while D and trimming were read from the DNA. Of some 140,000 clones in the sample, around 86% were seen once. Sequenced material: peripheral blood. The origin of this receptor is a woman aged 45-60 years who had recovered from COVID-19. The chain recombines TRBV4-1 with TRBJ2-7; D is uncertain. As DNA, the CDR3 is TGCGCCAGCAGCCAAGATTTGGCCCCGGGCTACGAGCAGTACTTC. Translated, it gives CASSQDLAPGYEQYF.